This TCR beta chain was captured by sequencing in a study of glioma-infiltrating T cells after dendritic cell vaccination. Concerning this clone itself: Its antigen is undetermined.

The primer mix had 60 V beta and 13 J beta primers. Libraries were prepared by immunoSEQ multiplex PCR; TCRdb keeps only in-frame clonotypes and omits some of them. The data show under 75,000 clones, with 85% to 90% seen just once and 9% held by the top ten. General study results and limits: TCR clonality showed no direct relationship with survival.

This CDR3 is 15 amino acids long. From germline, CDR1 is MDHEN and CDR2 SYDVKM. Trimming took 2 bases from V and 7 from J; bases not matched to a gene: 8. Time point given: after dendritic cell vaccination, including at tumor progression/relapse. This TCR came from a human donor with glioblastoma. Sequencing was performed on blood, taken after dendritic cell vaccination. This rearrangement joins TRBV28 to TRBJ2-5; 9 bases are shared with TRBD2. Here the CDR3 reads CASSLAGGPLGTQYF. CDR3 in DNA: TGTGCCAGCAGTTTAGCGGGGGGGCCTTTGGGGACCCAGTACTTC.